This T cell receptor beta chain emerged from a study of TIL therapy for anti-PD-1-resistant metastatic lung cancer. Sequencing used immunoSEQ v3. TCRdb's copy holds only in-frame clones and misses some; the assay was immunoSEQ multiplex PCR. The sample has roughly 26,000 clones; 55% to 80% are singletons. Time point given: pre-treatment sample, taken before nivolumab and TIL therapy. The tumor samples were excised metastases, mostly pleural nodules or supraclavicular lymph nodes. With 4 bases removed from V and 3 bases from J, the gap between germline ends came to 21 bases. Germline V CDR1 and CDR2: SGHDN, FVKESK. CDR3 size: 17 residues.

V and J are TRBV14 and TRBJ1-1, with a weak D call TRBD1 (6 bases). The source was tumor tissue, collected at baseline. This TCR was sampled from a person aged 25-79 years with non-small cell lung cancer. CDR3 region: CASSRHLGGKGDTEAFF. The CDR3 nucleotides read TGTGCCAGCAGCCGCCACCTGGGGGGGAAGGGGGACACTGAAGCTTTCTTT.